A selection of T cell receptor beta chains follows, all from one sample in a study of OX40 agonist ivuxolimab in advanced cancers. Using immunoSEQ multiplex PCR, the repertoire was profiled, and TCRdb retains in-frame clones only, with some absent. Of 40,000 or so clones listed, about 92% are singletons. Sequenced here: CD4+ or CD8+ T cells sorted from blood, sampled in a trial of the OX40 agonist ivuxolimab. These TCRs come from an adult with an advanced solid tumor such as melanoma, head and neck, liver or kidney cancer. Both conserved end residues are part of each CDR3. The order of the fields is clone size, J gene, V gene, D gene, CDR3 protein, CDR3 DNA. The D gene is left open where the match is weak. Expanded clones get a size class; other rows say once, few or many, or leave the size out.

- | TRBJ2-7 | TRBV20-1 | - | CSAGLRDEQYF | TGCAGTGCCGGCCTTCGGGACGAGCAGTACTTC
- | TRBJ1-4 | TRBV28 | - | CASRVGSTNEKLFF | TGTGCCAGCAGGGTGGGTTCTACTAATGAAAAACTGTTTTTT
- | TRBJ2-4 | TRBV25-1 | - | CASSESGGISIQYF | TGTGCCAGCAGTGAATCGGGCGGGATCAGCATTCAGTACTTC
- | TRBJ2-7 | TRBV28 | TRBD1 | CASSFLGQTYEQYF | TGTGCCAGCAGTTTTTTGGGACAGACCTACGAGCAGTACTTC
once | TRBJ2-7 | TRBV13 | - | CASSLEQRDYEQYF | TGTGCCAGCAGCTTAGAGCAAAGGGACTACGAGCAGTACTTC
- | TRBJ1-1 | TRBV9 | TRBD1 | CASSLGQGVLVNTEAFF | TGTGCCAGCAGCCTGGGACAGGGTGTTTTGGTGAACACTGAAGCTTTCTTT
- | TRBJ2-3 | TRBV6-6 | - | CASSYSRTGFTDTQYF | TGTGCCAGCAGTTATTCAAGGACGGGTTTCACAGATACGCAGTATTTT
once | TRBJ1-2 | TRBV27 | - | CASSPKRIGSHYGYTF | TGTGCCAGCAGTCCAAAAAGAATTGGGAGTCACTATGGCTACACCTTC
- | TRBJ2-1 | TRBV28 | - | CASSWTGNEQFF | TGTGCCAGCAGTTGGACTGGCAATGAGCAGTTCTTC
- | TRBJ1-5 | TRBV7-9 | - | CASSFEGQPQHF | TGTGCCAGCAGCTTCGAGGGTCAGCCCCAGCATTTT
- | TRBJ2-1 | TRBV13 | - | CASSSQQGKYYNEQFF | TGTGCCAGCAGCTCACAACAGGGTAAATACTACAATGAGCAGTTCTTC
- | TRBJ2-7 | TRBV7-9 | TRBD2 | CASSLGASGTPGEQYF | TGTGCCAGCAGCTTAGGGGCTAGCGGGACGCCTGGGGAGCAGTACTTC
- | TRBJ1-2 | TRBV5-6 | - | CASSLASGSNYGYTF | TGTGCCAGCAGCTTGGCCTCGGGATCTAACTATGGCTACACCTTC
- | TRBJ2-1 | TRBV5-1 | - | CASSLPSFEQFF | TGCGCCAGCAGCCTGCCTAGCTTTGAGCAGTTCTTC
- | TRBJ1-2 | TRBV5-5 | - | CASSSGQLRSGYTF | TGTGCCAGCAGCTCAGGACAGTTAAGGTCGGGCTACACCTTC
few | TRBJ1-5 | TRBV27 | - | CASSLGPNQPQHF | TGTGCCAGCAGTTTAGGGCCGAATCAGCCCCAGCATTTT
- | TRBJ2-1 | TRBV4-3 | - | CASSQDRGYNEQFF | TGCGCCAGCAGCCAAGATAGGGGGTACAATGAGCAGTTCTTC
- | TRBJ2-2 | TRBV28 | - | CASSQPLGTGELFF | TGTGCCAGCAGTCAACCTCTGGGGACCGGGGAGCTGTTTTTT
- | TRBJ2-1 | TRBV4-2 | - | CASSQDVTIYNEQFF | TGTGCCAGCAGCCAAGACGTGACGATCTACAATGAGCAGTTCTTC
- | TRBJ1-2 | TRBV27 | TRBD1 | CASSPTGQGFGYTF | TGTGCCAGCAGTCCCACAGGACAGGGCTTTGGCTACACCTTC
- | TRBJ1-1 | TRBV21-1 | - | CASSKDRGSNTEAFF | TGTGCCAGCAGCAAAGATCGGGGCTCGAACACTGAAGCTTTCTTT
once | TRBJ2-1 | TRBV5-1 | TRBD2 | CASSPELAASYNEQFF | TGCGCCAGCAGCCCGGAACTAGCGGCCTCCTACAATGAGCAGTTCTTC
- | TRBJ2-2 | TRBV9 | - | CASSLWDRPGVGELFF | TGTGCCAGCAGCCTCTGGGACCGTCCCGGAGTCGGGGAGCTGTTTTTT
- | TRBJ2-1 | TRBV29-1 | - | CSVVGESSYNEQFF | TGCAGCGTTGTAGGGGAAAGCTCCTACAATGAGCAGTTCTTC
- | TRBJ2-1 | TRBV27 | TRBD2 | CASSSYPVIAGGGNEQFF | TGTGCCAGCAGTTCCTATCCTGTAATAGCGGGAGGGGGCAATGAGCAGTTCTTC
- | TRBJ1-2 | TRBV7-9 | - | CASSLGTHYGYTF | TGTGCCAGCAGCTTAGGGACCCACTATGGCTACACCTTC
- | TRBJ2-7 | TRBV6-1 | - | CASNRDPEYEQYF | TGTGCCAGCAACCGGGACCCCGAGTACGAGCAGTACTTC
- | TRBJ1-1 | TRBV7-8 | - | CASSLVAGLMNTEAFF | TGTGCCAGCAGCTTAGTCGCAGGCCTCATGAACACTGAAGCTTTCTTT
- | TRBJ1-5 | TRBV7-2 | - | CASSLAHGRGYSNQPQHF | TGTGCCAGCAGCTTAGCACACGGGAGGGGGTATAGCAATCAGCCCCAGCATTTT
- | TRBJ1-1 | TRBV6-5 | - | CASSYGGNTEAFF | TGTGCCAGCAGTTATGGGGGGAACACTGAAGCTTTCTTT
- | TRBJ1-1 | TRBV6-5 | - | CASSYSQGLFTEAFF | TGTGCCAGCAGTTACAGCCAGGGATTATTCACTGAAGCTTTCTTT
- | TRBJ2-7 | TRBV5-4 | TRBD1 | CASSLDRGSGEQYF | TGTGCCAGCAGCTTGGACAGGGGATCGGGCGAGCAGTACTTC
- | TRBJ1-5 | TRBV27 | - | CASDAAGSHQPQHF | TGTGCCAGCGATGCTGCAGGGTCCCATCAGCCCCAGCATTTT
once | TRBJ2-2 | TRBV27 | TRBD2 | CASSSGLAGDPPSTGELFF | TGTGCCAGCAGTTCCGGACTAGCGGGAGACCCCCCTAGCACCGGGGAGCTGTTTTTT
- | TRBJ1-1 | TRBV7-9 | - | CASSYTIQDPQRTEAFF | TGTGCCAGCAGCTATACAATACAGGACCCTCAGAGGACTGAAGCTTTCTTT
- | TRBJ1-3 | TRBV11-2 | - | CASSLALTDSGNTIYF | TGTGCCAGCAGCTTAGCCCTTACAGACTCTGGAAACACCATATATTTT
- | TRBJ1-6 | TRBV27 | - | CASSLLSGRNSPLHF | TGTGCCAGCAGTTTACTATCAGGGCGGAATTCACCCCTCCACTTT
once | TRBJ1-3 | TRBV30 | - | CAWSVLSNTIYF | TGTGCCTGGAGTGTACTGAGTAACACCATATATTTT
- | TRBJ2-2 | TRBV9 | - | CASSVEWGTGELFF | TGTGCCAGCAGCGTAGAGTGGGGCACCGGCGAGCTGTTTTTT
few | TRBJ1-1 | TRBV29-1 | - | CSVEGRGAGAEAFF | TGCAGCGTTGAAGGTAGAGGGGCTGGAGCTGAAGCTTTCTTT
- | TRBJ1-5 | TRBV27 | TRBD1 | CASSKTGGNQPQHF | TGTGCCAGCAGCAAGACAGGGGGTAATCAGCCCCAGCATTTT
- | TRBJ1-2 | TRBV5-8 | - | CASSLAYGYTF | TGTGCCAGCAGCTTGGCCTATGGCTACACCTTC
- | TRBJ2-5 | TRBV6-6 | TRBD2 | CASKFLAGGKETQYF | TGTGCCAGCAAATTTCTAGCGGGGGGCAAAGAGACCCAGTACTTC
- | TRBJ2-1 | TRBV7-9 | - | CASSRPVEEQFF | TGTGCCAGCAGCCGGCCAGTCGAGGAGCAGTTCTTC
- | TRBJ1-2 | TRBV5-6 | - | CASTRGAAWTF | TGTGCCAGCACCCGGGGGGCCGCGTGGACCTTC
few | TRBJ1-2 | TRBV7-8 | - | CASSLKPTKNYGYTF | TGTGCCAGCAGCTTGAAACCCACCAAGAACTATGGCTACACCTTC
- | TRBJ1-2 | TRBV19 | - | CASSEGRDYGYTF | TGTGCCAGTAGTGAAGGGCGCGACTATGGCTACACCTTC
- | TRBJ1-6 | TRBV19 | TRBD1 | CASSTGRRRGFYNSPLHF | TGTGCCAGTAGTACTGGACGGCGCAGGGGGTTCTATAATTCACCCCTCCACTTT
once | TRBJ1-5 | TRBV6-1 | TRBD1 | CASTPDREKQPQHF | TGTGCCAGCACCCCCGACAGGGAGAAGCAGCCCCAGCATTTT
- | TRBJ2-3 | TRBV7-9 | - | CASSFYSRKQYF | TGTGCCAGCAGCTTTTACAGCCGTAAGCAGTATTTT
- | TRBJ2-1 | TRBV7-9 | TRBD1 | CASSPLTGGGYNEQFF | TGTGCCAGCAGCCCCCTAACAGGGGGAGGATACAATGAGCAGTTCTTC